This TCR beta chain was sequenced for a study of OX40 agonist ivuxolimab in advanced cancers. Sequenced by immunoSEQ multiplex PCR; TCRdb stores in-frame clones only, minus some. This sample has under 20,000 clones, with 80% to 90% found just once. Germline CDR1 and CDR2: GTSNPN and SVGIG (reference sequence). CDR3 length: 17 residues. Trimming cost V 0 bases and J 4 bases, with 18 bases left between them. The input for sequencing was CD4+ or CD8+ T cells sorted from blood, taken in a trial of the OX40 agonist ivuxolimab. The chain recombines TRBV30 with TRBJ1-4; D might be TRBD1 (5 bases). The sequence came from an adult with an advanced solid tumor such as melanoma, head and neck, liver or kidney cancer. CDR3 sequence: CAWSVSFGRGINEKLFF. The CDR3 DNA sequence: TGTGCCTGGAGTGTTTCCTTCGGGAGGGGCATTAATGAAAAACTGTTTTTT.